This TCR beta chain was obtained from a study of early T cells in non-severe SARS-CoV-2 infection. Study context: Bulk RNA isolated from unsorted whole blood underwent sequencing; chains were not paired. Study findings and constraints: Matching results from VDJdb favored anti-spike CD8 responses, leaving private and CD4 specificities undetected.

TCRdb reprocessed the 5' RACE reads via MiXCR and lists one record per CDR3 protein. The sample lists approximately 60,000 distinct CDR3 sequences, 7.5% to 9% occurring once. This clonotype was seen more than once but under ten times. Its specificity is unknown. Germline CDR1 is MNHEY and CDR2 is SVGEGT. V lost 5 bases, J lost 5 bases, and 5 bases stayed unmatched. The CDR3 spans 15 residues. Sequenced material: whole blood, taken at baseline. The V gene is TRBV6-2 or TRBV6-3, the J gene TRBJ2-5; 13 nucleotides align to TRBD2. This sequence was found in an adult who was a healthcare worker with PCR-confirmed SARS-CoV-2 infection or an uninfected control (not recorded which). The DNA for the CDR3 is TGTGCCAGCAGTCGACAGACTAGCGGGAGGGAGACCCAGTACTTC. It is translated as CASSRQTSGRETQYF.